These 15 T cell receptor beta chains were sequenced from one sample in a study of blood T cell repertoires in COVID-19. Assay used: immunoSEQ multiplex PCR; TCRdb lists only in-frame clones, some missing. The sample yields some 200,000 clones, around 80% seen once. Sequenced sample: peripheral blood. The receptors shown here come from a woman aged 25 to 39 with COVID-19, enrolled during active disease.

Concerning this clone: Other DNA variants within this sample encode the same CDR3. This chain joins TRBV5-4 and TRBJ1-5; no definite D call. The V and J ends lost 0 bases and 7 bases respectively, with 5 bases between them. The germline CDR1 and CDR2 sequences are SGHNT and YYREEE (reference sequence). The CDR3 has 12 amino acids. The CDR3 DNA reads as TGTGCCAGCAGCTTGGCAGGCCAGCCCCAGCATTTT. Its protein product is CASSLAGQPQHF.

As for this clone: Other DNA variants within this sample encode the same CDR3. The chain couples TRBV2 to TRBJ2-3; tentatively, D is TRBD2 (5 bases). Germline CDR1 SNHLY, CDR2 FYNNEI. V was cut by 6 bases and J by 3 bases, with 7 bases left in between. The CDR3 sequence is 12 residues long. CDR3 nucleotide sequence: TGTGCCAGCAGGAGGGAGACAGATACGCAGTATTTT. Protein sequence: CASRRETDTQYF. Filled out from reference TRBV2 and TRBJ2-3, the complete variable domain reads EPEVTQTPSHQVTQMGQEVILRCVPISNHLYFYWYRQILGQKVEFLVSFYNNEISEKSEIFDDQFSVERPDGSNFTLKIRSTKLEDSAMYFCASRRETDTQYFGPGTRLTVL.

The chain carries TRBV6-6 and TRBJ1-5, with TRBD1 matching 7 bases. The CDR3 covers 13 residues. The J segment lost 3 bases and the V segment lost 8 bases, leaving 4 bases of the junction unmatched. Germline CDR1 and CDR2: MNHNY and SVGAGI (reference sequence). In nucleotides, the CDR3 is TGTGCCAGCGGGGACAGTTACAATCAGCCCCAGCATTTT. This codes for CASGDSYNQPQHF.

CDR3 region: CASSFRAGRSTNEQFF. The CDR3 DNA follows: TGTGCCAGTAGTTTCAGAGCGGGGAGGAGTACAAATGAGCAGTTCTTC. The chain joins TRBV19 to TRBJ2-1; 7 nucleotides align to TRBD2. Trimming removed 5 bases from V and 7 bases from J; junction bases left unmatched: 14. Germline V CDR1 and CDR2: LNHDA, SQIVND (reference sequence). The CDR3 contains 16 residues.

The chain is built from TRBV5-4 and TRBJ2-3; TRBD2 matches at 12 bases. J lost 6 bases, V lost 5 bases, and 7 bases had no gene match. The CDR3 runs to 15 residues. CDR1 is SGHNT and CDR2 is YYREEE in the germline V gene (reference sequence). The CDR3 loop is CASSTTSGSADTQYF. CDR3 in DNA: TGTGCCAGCAGTACGACTAGCGGGAGTGCCGATACGCAGTATTTT. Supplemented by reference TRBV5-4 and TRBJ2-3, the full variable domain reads ETGVTQSPTHLIKTRGQQVTLRCSSQSGHNTVSWYQQALGQGPQFIFQYYREEENGRGNFPPRFSGLQFPNYSSELNVNALELDDSALYLCASSTTSGSADTQYFGPGTRLTVL.

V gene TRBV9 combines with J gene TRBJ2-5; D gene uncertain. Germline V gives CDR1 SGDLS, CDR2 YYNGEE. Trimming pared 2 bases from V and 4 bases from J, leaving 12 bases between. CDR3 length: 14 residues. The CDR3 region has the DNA TGTGCCAGCAGCGTGGAGACGACGAGAGAGACCCAGTACTTC. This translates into CASSVETTRETQYF.

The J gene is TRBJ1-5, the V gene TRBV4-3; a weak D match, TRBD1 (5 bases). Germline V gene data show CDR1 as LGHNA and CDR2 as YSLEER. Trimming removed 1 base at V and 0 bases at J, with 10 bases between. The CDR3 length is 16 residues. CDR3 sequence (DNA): TGCGCCAGCAGCCAAGGGGCAGGGATTAGCAATCAGCCCCAGCATTTT. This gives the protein CASSQGAGISNQPQHF.

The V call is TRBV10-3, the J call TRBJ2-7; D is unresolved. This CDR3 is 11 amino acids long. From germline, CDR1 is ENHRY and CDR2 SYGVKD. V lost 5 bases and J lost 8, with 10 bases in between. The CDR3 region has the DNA TGTGCCATCAGTAGTTCTGGCCAGCAGTACTTC. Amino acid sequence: CAISSSGQQYF.

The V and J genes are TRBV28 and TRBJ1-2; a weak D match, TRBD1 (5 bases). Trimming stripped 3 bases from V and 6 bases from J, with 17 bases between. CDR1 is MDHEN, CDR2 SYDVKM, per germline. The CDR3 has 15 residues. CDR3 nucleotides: TGTGCCAGCAGTTTGGTCCTCCAGGGTTTCGATGGCTACACCTTC. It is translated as CASSLVLQGFDGYTF.

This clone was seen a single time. The CDR3 sequence: CSVAHGGQGTEAFF. CDR3 nucleotides: TGCAGCGTCGCCCACGGGGGGCAAGGGACTGAAGCTTTCTTT. V is TRBV29-1 and J is TRBJ1-1, with a weak D call TRBD1 (6 bases). Germline loops: CDR1 SQVTM, CDR2 ANQGSEA. Deletions cut 6 bases from V and 5 bases from J, with 19 bases between. This CDR3 comprises 14 residues.

For the CDR3, the DNA is TGTGCCTGGAGTGACTCCGATCTGGTTGGCTACACCTTC. Residues: CAWSDSDLVGYTF. The J gene is TRBJ1-2, the V gene TRBV30; D uncertain. Per the germline V gene, CDR1 is GTSNPN and CDR2 is SVGIG (reference sequence). The CDR3 totals 13 residues. Trimming pared 1 base from V and 7 bases from J, leaving 13 bases between.

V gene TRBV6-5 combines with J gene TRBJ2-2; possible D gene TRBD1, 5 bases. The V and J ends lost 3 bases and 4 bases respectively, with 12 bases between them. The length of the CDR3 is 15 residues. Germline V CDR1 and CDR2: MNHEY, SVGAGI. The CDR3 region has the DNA TGTGCCAGCAGTTATTTCTCGACAGCCACCGGGGAGCTGTTTTTT. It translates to CASSYFSTATGELFF.

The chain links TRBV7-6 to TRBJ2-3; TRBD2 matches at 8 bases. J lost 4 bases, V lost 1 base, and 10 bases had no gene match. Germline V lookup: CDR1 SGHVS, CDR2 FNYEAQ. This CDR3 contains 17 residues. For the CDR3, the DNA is TGTGCCAGCAGCTTAGGTGTCGCGGGGGGCATGGCAGATACGCAGTATTTT. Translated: CASSLGVAGGMADTQYF.

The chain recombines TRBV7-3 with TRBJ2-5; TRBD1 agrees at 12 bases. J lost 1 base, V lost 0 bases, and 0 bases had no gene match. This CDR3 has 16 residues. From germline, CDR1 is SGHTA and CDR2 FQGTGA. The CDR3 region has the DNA TGTGCCAGCAGCTTAACGGGACAGGGGGCCCAAGAGACCCAGTACTTC. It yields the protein CASSLTGQGAQETQYF. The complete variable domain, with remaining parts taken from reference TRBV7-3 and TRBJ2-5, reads GAGVSQTPSNKVTEKGKYVELRCDPISGHTALYWYRQSLGQGPEFLIYFQGTGAADDSGLPNDRFFAVRPEGSVSTLKIQRTERGDSAVYLCASSLTGQGAQETQYFGPGTRLLVL.

In DNA, the CDR3 is TGTGCCACCGTTACCGGACAGGGGGCTTCCTACGAGCAGTACTTC. Residues: CATVTGQGASYEQYF. The rearrangement links TRBV10-3 to TRBJ2-7; 11 nucleotides align to TRBD1. The germline V gene encodes CDR1 ENHRY and CDR2 SYGVKD. The CDR3 consists of 15 residues. The V segment lost 10 bases and the J segment 1 base; nucleotides outside the gene matches: 9.